This T cell receptor (beta chain) was found in a study of neurological immune-mediated disorders (dated by TCRdb to between 2019 and 2020). About the study as a whole: Using UMI-based sequencing, the study compared peripheral blood TCR-beta repertoires from patients with HTLV-I-associated myelopathy (HAM/TSP), patients with multiple sclerosis, and healthy controls. The roughly 100 TCR-beta libraries covered PBMC samples along with longitudinal samples, technical triplicates, and paired sorted CD4+ and CD8+ T-cell subsets. Longitudinal HAM/TSP donors and healthy donors each had 3 time-points at intervals of about 3-45 months. The cohort included 60 to 75 subjects: around 15 with HAM/TSP, some 34 with multiple sclerosis, and 20 or so healthy controls.

Overall study outcomes, separate from this receptor: Expanded clones from different subjects shared no identical CDR3 amino acid sequences, which suggests that TCR-beta repertoires were private in all groups. TCR clonal expansion was greatest in HAM/TSP patients and smallest in MS patients, who ranked below even healthy controls.

Inclusive of the bounding cysteine and phenylalanine, the CDR3 is 17 residues long. The read is trimmed to its CDR3 DNA, 51 bases read in frame from base 1. The germline V gene gives CDR1 as SGHRS and CDR2 as YFSETQ. V ends up 6 bases short and J 6 bases short, with an unmatched junction base count of 20. cDNA was synthesized by template-switch 5'RACE using a primer with a 10-nucleotide random unique molecular identifier that tagged each TCR transcript. Every sequencing run covered 15-18 subjects and yielded more than 170 million TCR-beta sequences. Total RNA was extracted with the RNeasy kit. TCR-beta VDJ regions were amplified with primers for the TCR constant region and the 5'RACE anchor, using the KAPA Real-time Library Amplification kit. A first PCR added sample indexes and Illumina adaptors, and a second PCR then raised library yield. After purification with Ampure beads, the TCR product of roughly 650 bp was size-selected on a 2% E-gel SizeSelection system. Before pooling, library quality was assessed on a Bioanalyzer, concentration was determined with Qubit, and library quantification was performed with the Kapa Library Quantification kit. Paired-end 2 x 150 bp sequencing of the libraries was performed on an Illumina HiSeq 2500. To increase sequence diversity, roughly 24-30% phiX was spiked into each library pool. Under the source paper's analysis protocol: Quality-filtered reads were processed with the UMI-based MiGEC pipeline, which removed over 80% of raw TCR sequences during error correction. VDJ genes were aligned to IMGT germline references, and clonotypes were defined by unique CDR3 amino acid sequence plus V-J genes. Clonal expansion, Shannon diversity, and CDR3 relatedness (CalcPairwiseDistances, ClusterSamples) were evaluated with VDJtools, and phylogenetic trees were built with CLCbio workbench. Expanded clones were defined as having at least 8 unique UMIs, based on coefficient-of-variation modelling across technical triplicates. TCRdb reprocessed the public reads (quality trimming at Q25 with fastp, clone calling with MiXCR) and kept in-frame beta chains. Rows are unified per CDR3 protein, each entry keeping the most common DNA and genes. The V and J calls reflect TCRdb's pipeline rather than the authors' work. The sample includes 95,000 to 110,000 distinct CDR3 sequences, with 10% to 14% observed a single time. Approximately 3.1% of the sample rests with the top ten.

According to the study, the label for this sample's time point signals: longitudinal time-point 3. For unsorted PBMC libraries, 2 million PBMCs were used after storage in RNAlater at -80 degrees C until RNA extraction. Peripheral blood underwent Ficoll-Hypaque density gradient centrifugation to isolate PBMCs, which were then cryopreserved in liquid nitrogen. This clonotype was counted many times. This clone's antigen is unknown. The sample holds no much larger clone one base away, and base qualities are not on file. Sample: PBMCs. In this chain, TRBV5-1 is recombined with TRBJ2-7, with 8 bases aligning to TRBD1. The origin of this receptor is a female donor with HTLV-1-associated myelopathy (HAM/TSP). DNA sequence: TGCGCCAGCAACCCCCGGGCGCAGGGGGCGCATTCTGGCGAGCAGTACTTC. Translated, this is CASNPRAQGAHSGEQYF.